Below, 27 T cell receptor beta chains from the same sample are listed, as sequenced in a study of response to subunit inactivated influenza vaccine (dated by TCRdb to between 2017 and 2018). Library creation used RT-PCR. Data came from an Illumina HiSeq 2500. The public sequencing data were trimmed at Q25 with fastp and processed into clonotypes with MiXCR by TCRdb, which kept only in-frame beta chains. Each CDR3 protein gets just one entry, which takes the most common genes and DNA from the rows behind it. This sample gives about 540,000 distinct CDR3 sequences in total; approximately 24% of them show up just once. The ten largest clones represent approximately 3% of the sample. These data were also reused for a study on T cells expressing NK-cell markers. The second paper further reports: The TCR beta cDNA libraries were made using 5'RACE template switching, a step that added both a universal primer site and unique molecular identifiers.

Material: CD4+ T cells sorted from PBMCs, obtained about 13 days after vaccination. The receptor source for this set is a man aged 50-60 years who received an inactivated influenza vaccine. Donor details come from another sample of the same person, matched by shared clones.

V usage is TRBV6-6 and J usage is TRBJ1-1; 9 nucleotides match TRBD1. CDR3 size: 12 residues. The V segment lost 6 bases and the J segment 11 bases; nucleotides outside the gene matches: 7. CDR1 MNHNY and CDR2 SVGAGI come from the germline V gene (reference sequence). The CDR3 sequence is CASRRDRDLAFF. The CDR3 DNA reads as TGTGCCAGCAGACGGGACAGGGACTTGGCTTTCTTT.

This clonotype was seen at least ten times. The chain couples TRBV4-2 to TRBJ1-5, with 8 bases that match TRBD1. The germline V gene has CDR1 LGHNA and CDR2 YNFKEQ. This CDR3 contains 15 residues. V lost 2 bases and J lost 6; bases outside the gene matches: 6. The CDR3 bases are TGTGCCAGCAGCCAAACGACAGGGGTTGGTCAGCCCCAGCATTTT. Its translation is CASSQTTGVGQPQHF.

The chain combines TRBV11-2 with TRBJ1-1, with TRBD1 matching 7 bases. The CDR3 is 13 amino acids. CDR1 and CDR2 (germline): SGHAT, FQNNGV. V lost 2 bases, J lost 5 bases, and 2 bases stayed unmatched. The chain's CDR3 is CASSLTGETEAFF. The DNA for the CDR3 is TGTGCCAGCAGCTTAACAGGGGAAACTGAAGCTTTCTTT.

This clonotype was observed a handful of times. The chain is built from TRBV20-1 and TRBJ1-5, with 7 bases fitting TRBD1. Germline V gives CDR1 DFQATT, CDR2 SNEGSKA (reference sequence). V dropped 6 bases and J dropped 6; count of bases not matched to a gene: 14. The CDR3 is made up of 15 amino acids. CDR3 sequence: CSAREAGQVFQPQHF. Written as DNA, the CDR3 is TGCAGTGCCAGGGAAGCCGGACAGGTTTTTCAGCCCCAGCATTTT.

CDR3 sequence: CASSPPNPWRGGETQYF. The CDR3 nucleotides read TGTGCCAGCAGCCCCCCTAACCCATGGCGGGGGGGAGAGACCCAGTACTTC. The rearrangement links TRBV14 to TRBJ2-5; 9 bases match TRBD2. Looked up from germline, CDR1 is SGHDN and CDR2 is FVKESK. Unmatched junction bases numbered 13, after V lost 4 bases and J lost 4 bases. There are 17 residues in the CDR3.

The chain employs TRBV4-2 and TRBJ2-7; D possibly corresponds to TRBD2 (6 bases). The CDR3 spans 15 residues. Germline loops: CDR1 LGHNA, CDR2 YNFKEQ. Trimming pared 2 bases from V and 2 bases from J, leaving 13 bases between. CDR3 bases: TGTGCCAGCAGCCAACAAGCGGGTTCCCCCTACGAGCAGTACTTC. Translating it yields CASSQQAGSPYEQYF.

The chain has TRBV12-3 or TRBV12-4 and TRBJ2-1; 7 nucleotides agree with TRBD1. The J segment lost 0 bases and the V segment lost 5 bases, leaving 7 bases of the junction unmatched. This CDR3 has 16 residues. The CDR3 DNA is TGTGCCAGCAGTAAAAGACAGGGAAGCTCCTACAATGAGCAGTTCTTC. Translated, it gives CASSKRQGSSYNEQFF.

There are a few counts of this clonotype. The gene calls are TRBV30 and TRBJ2-1, with D possibly TRBD1 on 6 matching bases. V lost 1 base and J 10 bases, leaving 11 bases between the germline ends. Germline assignment: CDR1 GTSNPN and CDR2 SVGIG (reference sequence). The CDR3 has 12 residues. CDR3 residues: CAWSAQGQEQFF. The CDR3, as DNA: TGTGCCTGGAGTGCCCAGGGGCAGGAGCAGTTCTTC.

There are a few counts of this clonotype. The chain has TRBV18 and TRBJ2-7; D is unresolved. The length of the CDR3 is 13 residues. Germline V CDR1 and CDR2: KGHSH, LQKENI. Trimming removed 0 bases at V and 1 base at J, with 4 bases between. The CDR3 nucleotides read TGTGCCAGCTCACCACCCACGTCCTACGAGCAGTACTTC. Translation gives CASSPPTSYEQYF.

This clonotype has just a few counts. The J gene is TRBJ2-7, the V gene TRBV20-1; maybe TRBD1 (5 bases). Germline CDR1 reads DFQATT; CDR2 reads SNEGSKA (reference sequence). V lost 0 bases, J lost 2 bases, and 20 bases lay in between. CDR3 length: 17 amino acids. The CDR3 is CSARDEHQGRATYEQYF. Written as DNA, the CDR3 is TGCAGTGCTAGAGATGAACACCAGGGCAGGGCAACCTACGAGCAGTACTTC.

The chain is built from TRBV9 and TRBJ1-6; D ambiguous. The length of the CDR3 is 14 residues. V gave up 4 bases and J gave up 8 bases, with 13 bases separating them. Per germline, CDR1 SGDLS and CDR2 YYNGEE. CDR3 in amino acids: CASSPTWKDSPLHF. The CDR3 DNA reads TGTGCCAGCAGCCCTACCTGGAAGGATTCACCCCTCCACTTT.

This CDR3 reads CASSQDLTNTEAFF. CDR3 coding DNA: TGCGCCAGCAGCCAAGATCTCACGAACACTGAAGCTTTCTTT. The chain links TRBV4-3 to TRBJ1-1; no clear D. Germline-derived CDR1 and CDR2 are LGHNA and YSLEER. The CDR3 loop spans 14 amino acids. Trimming took off 0 bases at V and 1 base at J, with 6 bases between the two ends.

This clonotype occurred a few times. The chain carries TRBV9 and TRBJ1-4; D is possibly TRBD1 (5 bases). Germline lookup yields CDR1 SGDLS and CDR2 YYNGEE. Trimming left V 0 bases short and J 11 bases short, with 14 bases between. The CDR3 length is 14 residues. CDR3 region: CASSVEGLGGKLFF. Written as DNA, the CDR3 is TGTGCCAGCAGCGTAGAAGGCTTGGGGGGGAAACTGTTTTTT.

This clonotype was counted ten times or more. The V call is TRBV5-1, the J call TRBJ2-7; D possibly corresponds to TRBD1 (6 bases). The ends were cut back, 0 bases at V and 1 base at J, with 8 bases in the middle. The CDR3 covers 14 residues. Germline assignment: CDR1 SGHRS and CDR2 YFSETQ. The CDR3 DNA reads as TGCGCCAGCAGCTTGGAACAGGGATCCTACGAGCAGTACTTC. As protein: CASSLEQGSYEQYF.

The chain couples TRBV2 to TRBJ1-1, with D perhaps matching TRBD1 (5 bases). This CDR3 contains 14 residues. Trimming removed 4 bases at V and 4 bases at J, with 13 bases between. Germline CDR1 SNHLY, CDR2 FYNNEI. As DNA, the CDR3 is TGTGCCAGCAGTGGGCAGGGTCCCCCCACTGAAGCTTTCTTT. Amino acids: CASSGQGPPTEAFF.

The CDR3: CASSEVRQGAMNTEAFF. The CDR3 region has the DNA TGTGCCAGCAGTGAAGTAAGGCAGGGGGCGATGAACACTGAAGCTTTCTTT. V gene TRBV25-1 combines with J gene TRBJ1-1; 8 bases are a match to TRBD1. Trimming cost V 2 bases and J 0 bases; bases outside gene matches: 8. The CDR3 extends over 17 amino acids. CDR1 MGHDK and CDR2 SYGVNS come from the germline V gene.

In this sample, this clonotype turned up a few times. V gene TRBV12-3 or TRBV12-4 combines with J gene TRBJ1-5; D unresolved. Trimming cost V 6 bases and J 4 bases, with 10 bases left between them. The CDR3 sequence is 13 residues long. This CDR3 reads CASRPQENQPQHF. The CDR3 DNA is TGTGCCAGCAGACCGCAGGAGAATCAGCCCCAGCATTTT.

The chain has TRBV27 and TRBJ2-3, with D perhaps matching TRBD1 or TRBD2 (7 bases each). The germline V and J ends were trimmed by 6 bases and 5 bases, with 15 bases remaining between them. The CDR3 covers 14 residues. Germline loops: CDR1 MNHEY, CDR2 SMNVEV (reference sequence). CDR3 region: CASSDREGGDTQYF. Here the CDR3 DNA reads TGTGCCAGCAGCGACAGGGAGGGTGGAGATACGCAGTATTTT.

Ten or more counts support this clonotype. This chain joins TRBV7-6 and TRBJ2-3; D ambiguous. Germline loops: CDR1 SGHVS, CDR2 FNYEAQ. The CDR3 is made up of 13 amino acids. V was clipped by 4 bases and J by 1 base, with 6 bases between them. In nucleotides, the CDR3 is TGTGCCAGCAGCTCCCGCCGCACAGATACGCAGTATTTT. Translated: CASSSRRTDTQYF.

The sample holds a few counts of this clonotype. The chain employs TRBV18 and TRBJ1-2, with 7 bases fitting TRBD1. There are 15 residues in the CDR3. Germline CDR1 is KGHSH and CDR2 is LQKENI. V was clipped by 3 bases and J by 3 bases; unmatched bases: 7. CDR3 residues: CASSPRTGPDYGYTF. Here the CDR3 DNA reads TGTGCCAGCTCACCCCGGACAGGACCCGACTATGGCTACACCTTC.

This clonotype was observed a handful of times. The chain joins TRBV4-3 to TRBJ1-4; D perhaps matches TRBD1 (6 bases). Looked up from germline, CDR1 is LGHNA and CDR2 is YSLEER. CDR3 size: 17 residues. With 0 bases removed from V and 4 bases from J, the gap between germline ends came to 15 bases. The CDR3 is CASSQDLLTGVNEKLFF. CDR3 bases: TGCGCCAGCAGCCAAGATCTTTTGACAGGAGTTAATGAAAAACTGTTTTTT.

This clonotype was seen a few times. This rearrangement joins TRBV5-1 to TRBJ1-2; D unresolved. This CDR3 is built from 13 residues. Per germline, CDR1 SGHRS and CDR2 YFSETQ. Trimming took 4 bases from V and 5 from J, leaving 12 bases between them. The CDR3 is CASSVNGDYGYTF. CDR3 sequence (DNA): TGCGCCAGCAGCGTAAACGGAGATTATGGCTACACCTTC.

The J gene is TRBJ2-3, the V gene TRBV29-1; the match to TRBD2 covers 9 bases. Germline values: CDR1 SQVTM, CDR2 ANQGSEA. This CDR3 comprises 15 residues. Trimming took 6 bases from V and 8 from J; bases not matched to a gene: 15. The CDR3 sequence is CSVGPTSGRGGTQYF. DNA for the CDR3: TGCAGCGTCGGGCCGACTAGCGGCCGTGGGGGTACGCAGTATTTT.

The chain couples TRBV6-5 to TRBJ2-1; D is perhaps TRBD2 (6 bases). The CDR3 contains 14 residues. Trimming took 4 bases from V and 4 from J, leaving 11 bases between them. Germline V CDR1 and CDR2: MNHEY, SVGAGI. CDR3 sequence: CASSLSGEYNEQFF. In nucleotides, the CDR3 is TGTGCCAGCAGTTTATCGGGGGAATACAATGAGCAGTTCTTC.

The rearrangement joins TRBV20-1 to TRBJ1-4, with D unclear. This CDR3 spans 15 amino acids. Trimming cost V 5 bases and J 0 bases, with 13 bases left between them. Germline V CDR1 and CDR2: DFQATT, SNEGSKA (reference sequence). The CDR3 here is CSAGDGVATNEKLFF. The CDR3 DNA sequence: TGCAGTGCTGGGGATGGGGTTGCAACTAATGAAAAACTGTTTTTT.

This clonotype appeared a few times. The chain joins TRBV21-1 to TRBJ2-7; the D segment call TRBD2 is taken from the table without a DNA check. TRBV21-1 is reported as a pseudogene. This CDR3 region has 14 residues. CDR3 amino acids: CATDPTGTSYEQYF. CDR3 DNA sequence: TGTGCCACAGACCCCACCGGGACTAGCTACGAGCAGTACTTC.

This clonotype was detected only a few times. This sequence joins TRBV10-3 and TRBJ2-5, with TRBD2 matching over 10 bases. There are 14 residues in the CDR3. Losses at the gene ends were 10 bases for V and 2 bases for J; bases not matched to a gene: 7. The germline CDR1 and CDR2 sequences are ENHRY and SYGVKD. CDR3 amino acids: CASRTSGPQETQYF. The CDR3 region has the DNA TGTGCCAGCAGGACTAGCGGACCACAAGAGACCCAGTACTTC.